This entry describes one TCR beta chain. The sample is drawn from a study of blood T cell repertoires in COVID-19. Overall study context: From the United States, Italy and Spain came samples of acute and convalescent COVID-19. The analysed material was cDNA or gDNA that came from T cells, B-cell-depleted T cells, or PBMCs.

Trimming removed 6 bases at V and 4 bases at J, with 15 bases between. Germline V gives CDR1 MNHEY, CDR2 SVGAGI. CDR3 size: 14 residues. Authors' data handling: From reference gene primer amplification, estimates of nucleated cell counts were derived. TCRdb's copy holds only in-frame clones and misses some; the assay was immunoSEQ multiplex PCR. The V and J calls and the clone size are those of that table, but D and trimming were determined from the DNA. The table shows about 45,000 clones, with about 86% occurring only once. The origin of this receptor is a human donor in a cohort sampled during active COVID-19. What was sequenced was peripheral blood. The chain recombines TRBV6-5 with TRBJ1-1, with a possible D match to TRBD1 (5 bases). CDR3 sequence: CASSRTGGSTEAFF. The CDR3 DNA reads as TGTGCCAGCAGCAGGACGGGGGGATCCACTGAAGCTTTCTTT.